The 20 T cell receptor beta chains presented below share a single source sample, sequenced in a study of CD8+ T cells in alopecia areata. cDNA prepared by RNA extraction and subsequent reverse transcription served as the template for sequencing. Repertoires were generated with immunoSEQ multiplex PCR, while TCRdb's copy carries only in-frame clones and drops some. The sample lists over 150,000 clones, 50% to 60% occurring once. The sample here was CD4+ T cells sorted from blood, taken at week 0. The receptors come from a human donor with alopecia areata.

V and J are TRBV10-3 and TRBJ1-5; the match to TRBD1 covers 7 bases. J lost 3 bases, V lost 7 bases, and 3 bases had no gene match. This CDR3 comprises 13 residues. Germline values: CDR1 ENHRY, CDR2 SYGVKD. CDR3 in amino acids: CAIKGADNQPQHF. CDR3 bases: TGTGCCATCAAGGGGGCAGACAATCAGCCCCAGCATTTT.

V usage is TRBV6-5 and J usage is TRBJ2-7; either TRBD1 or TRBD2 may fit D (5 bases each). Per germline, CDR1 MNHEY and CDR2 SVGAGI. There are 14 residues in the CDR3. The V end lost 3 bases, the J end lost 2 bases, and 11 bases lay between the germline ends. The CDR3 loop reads CASSYGGEAYEQYF. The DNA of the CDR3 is TGTGCCAGCAGTTATGGGGGTGAGGCCTACGAGCAGTACTTC.

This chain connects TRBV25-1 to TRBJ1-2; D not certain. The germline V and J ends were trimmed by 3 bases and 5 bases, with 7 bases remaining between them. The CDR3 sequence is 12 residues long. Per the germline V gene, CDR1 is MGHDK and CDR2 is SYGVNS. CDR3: CASSEAGYGYTF. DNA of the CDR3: TGTGCCAGCAGTGAGGCGGGGTATGGCTACACCTTC.

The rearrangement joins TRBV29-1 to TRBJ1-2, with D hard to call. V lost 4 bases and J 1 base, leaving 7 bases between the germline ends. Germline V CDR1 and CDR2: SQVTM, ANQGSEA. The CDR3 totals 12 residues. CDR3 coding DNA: TGCAGCGTTGGTAGCAGTAACTATGGCTACACCTTC. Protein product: CSVGSSNYGYTF.

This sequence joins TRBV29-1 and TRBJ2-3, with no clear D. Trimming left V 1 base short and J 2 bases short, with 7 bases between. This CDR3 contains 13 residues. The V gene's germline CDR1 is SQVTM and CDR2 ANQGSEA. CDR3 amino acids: CSVEALFTDTQYF. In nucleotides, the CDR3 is TGCAGCGTTGAAGCACTCTTCACAGATACGCAGTATTTT.

DNA of the CDR3: TGTGCCAGCAGCTCGCACCCCAGCGGGGTTGGCGAGCAGTACTTC. It encodes CASSSHPSGVGEQYF. The V gene is TRBV5-4, the J gene TRBJ2-7; TRBD2 aligns across 7 bases. Unmatched junction bases numbered 12, after V lost 3 bases and J lost 6 bases. CDR3 length: 15 residues. Germline V gene lookup returns CDR1 SGHNT and CDR2 YYREEE (reference sequence).

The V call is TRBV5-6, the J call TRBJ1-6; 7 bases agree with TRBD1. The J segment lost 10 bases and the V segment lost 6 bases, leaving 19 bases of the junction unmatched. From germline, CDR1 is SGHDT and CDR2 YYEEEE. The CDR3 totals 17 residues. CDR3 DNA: TGTGCCAGCATACGCCGGGATTGGGGACAGACAGGATCACCCCTCCACTTT. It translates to CASIRRDWGQTGSPLHF.

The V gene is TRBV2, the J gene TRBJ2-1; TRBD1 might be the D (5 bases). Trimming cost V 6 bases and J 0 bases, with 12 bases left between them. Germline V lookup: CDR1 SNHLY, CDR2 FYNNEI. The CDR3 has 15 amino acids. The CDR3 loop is CASRGPSSSYNEQFF. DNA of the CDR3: TGTGCCAGCAGGGGGCCCTCGAGCTCCTACAATGAGCAGTTCTTC.

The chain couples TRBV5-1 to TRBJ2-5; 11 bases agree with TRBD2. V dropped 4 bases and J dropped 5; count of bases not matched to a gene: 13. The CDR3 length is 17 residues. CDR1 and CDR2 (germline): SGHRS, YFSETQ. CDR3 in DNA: TGCGCCAGCAGCCTAGGGACTAGCGGACATGGGGAGGAGACCCAGTACTTC. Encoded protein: CASSLGTSGHGEETQYF.

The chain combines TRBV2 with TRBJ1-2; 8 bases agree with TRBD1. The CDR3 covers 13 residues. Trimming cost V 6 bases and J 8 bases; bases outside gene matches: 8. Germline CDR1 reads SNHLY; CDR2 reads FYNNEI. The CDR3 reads CASREKTGEGYTF. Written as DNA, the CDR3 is TGTGCCAGCAGAGAAAAGACAGGGGAGGGCTACACCTTC.

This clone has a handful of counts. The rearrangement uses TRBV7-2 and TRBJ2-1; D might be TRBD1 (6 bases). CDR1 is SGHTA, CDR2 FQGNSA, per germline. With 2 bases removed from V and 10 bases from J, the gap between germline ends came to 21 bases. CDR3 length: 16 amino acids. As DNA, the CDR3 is TGTGCCAGCAGCTTATCCCCCGGGACAATACAATCCGAGCAGTTCTTC. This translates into CASSLSPGTIQSEQFF.

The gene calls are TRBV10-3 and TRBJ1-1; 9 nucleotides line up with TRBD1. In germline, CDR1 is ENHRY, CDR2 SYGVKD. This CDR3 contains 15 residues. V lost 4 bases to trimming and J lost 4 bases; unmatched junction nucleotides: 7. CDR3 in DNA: TGTGCCATCAGTGGGGACAGGGAAAGAGGCACTGAAGCTTTCTTT. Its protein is CAISGDRERGTEAFF.

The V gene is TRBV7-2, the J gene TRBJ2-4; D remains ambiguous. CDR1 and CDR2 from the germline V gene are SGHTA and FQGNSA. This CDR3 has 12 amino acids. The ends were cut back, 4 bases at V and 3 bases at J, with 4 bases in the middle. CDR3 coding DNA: TGTGCCAGCAGCTCGTACAAAAACATTCAGTACTTC. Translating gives CASSSYKNIQYF.

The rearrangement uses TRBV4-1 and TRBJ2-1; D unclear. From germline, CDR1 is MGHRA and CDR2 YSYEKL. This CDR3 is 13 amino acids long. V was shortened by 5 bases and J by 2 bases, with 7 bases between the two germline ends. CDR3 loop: CASSGVTYNEQFF. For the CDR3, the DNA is TGCGCCAGCAGCGGTGTTACCTACAATGAGCAGTTCTTC.

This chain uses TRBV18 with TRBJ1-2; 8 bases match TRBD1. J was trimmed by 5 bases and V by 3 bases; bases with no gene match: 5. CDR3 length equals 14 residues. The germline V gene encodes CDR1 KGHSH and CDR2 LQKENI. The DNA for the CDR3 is TGTGCCAGCTCACCCGGACAGGGATTTTATGGCTACACCTTC. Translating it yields CASSPGQGFYGYTF.

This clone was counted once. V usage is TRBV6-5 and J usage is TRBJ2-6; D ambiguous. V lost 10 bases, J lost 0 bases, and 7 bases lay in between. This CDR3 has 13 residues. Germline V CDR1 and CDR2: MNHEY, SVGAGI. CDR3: CATESSGANVLTF. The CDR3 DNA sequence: TGTGCCACAGAGAGCTCTGGGGCCAACGTCCTGACTTTC.

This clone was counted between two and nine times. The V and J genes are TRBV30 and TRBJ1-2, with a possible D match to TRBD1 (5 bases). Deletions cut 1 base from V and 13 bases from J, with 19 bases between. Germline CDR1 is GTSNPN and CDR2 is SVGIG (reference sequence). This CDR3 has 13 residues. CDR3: CAWSASMRGFFTF. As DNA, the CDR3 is TGTGCCTGGAGTGCCAGTATGCGGGGGTTTTTCACCTTC.

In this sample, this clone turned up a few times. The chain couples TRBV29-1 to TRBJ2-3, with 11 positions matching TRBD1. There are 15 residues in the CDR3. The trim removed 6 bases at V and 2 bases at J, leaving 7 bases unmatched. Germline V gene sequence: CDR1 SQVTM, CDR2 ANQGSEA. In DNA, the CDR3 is TGCAGCGTCCAACTCGGACAGGGGGCCACAGATACGCAGTATTTT. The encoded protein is CSVQLGQGATDTQYF.

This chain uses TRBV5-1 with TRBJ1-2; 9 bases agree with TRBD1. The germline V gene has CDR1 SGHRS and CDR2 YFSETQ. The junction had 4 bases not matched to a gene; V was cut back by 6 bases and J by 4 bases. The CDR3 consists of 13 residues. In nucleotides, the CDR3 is TGCGCCAGCACCAGGGACAGGGTCTATGGCTACACCTTC. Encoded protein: CASTRDRVYGYTF.

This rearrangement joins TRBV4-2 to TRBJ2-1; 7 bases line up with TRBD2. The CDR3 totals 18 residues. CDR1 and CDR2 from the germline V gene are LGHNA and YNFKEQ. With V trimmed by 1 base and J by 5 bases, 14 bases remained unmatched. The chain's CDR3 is CASSQGSGGEGWNNEQFF. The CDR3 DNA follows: TGTGCCAGCAGCCAAGGATCGGGGGGTGAGGGATGGAACAATGAGCAGTTCTTC.